This T cell receptor beta chain was sequenced during a study of Ad26.COV2.S vaccination and SARS-CoV-2 variants. Across the whole study: Participant was drawn from the COV1001 Ad26.COV2.S trial arm. By the intramuscular route, Ad26.COV2.S was given once, or twice 56 days apart. Broader study findings: Total T cell responses, in the TCR breadth and depth analyses, may have been underestimated.

Regarding treatment: around 19 received Ad26.COV2.S at low or high dose, single or two shots; about 5 received placebo; per-sample allocation not given. Day 63 after the first injection of vaccine or placebo was the sampling time. Vaccine was an Ad26 vector expressing Wuhan-strain SARS-CoV-2 spike. The germline V and J ends were trimmed by 8 bases and 11 bases, with 15 bases remaining between them. Germline CDR1 and CDR2: MNHEY and SVGAGI. This CDR3 is 11 amino acids long. Here immunoSEQ multiplex PCR was the method, and the copy in TCRdb shows in-frame clones only, minus some. The data show about 350,000 clones, about 85% seen once. In this sample, this clone turned up a few times. The antigen remains undetermined.

Sequences were derived from peripheral blood, sampled in a trial of Ad26.COV2.S vaccine versus placebo. The J gene is TRBJ1-1, the V gene TRBV6-5, with D tentatively TRBD1 (6 bases). This TCR was recovered from a person aged 18-65 years who received the Ad26.COV2.S COVID-19 vaccine or a placebo. The CDR3, as DNA: TGTGCCAGCGGGGAACAGGGTCGCGCTTTCTTT. It specifies CASGEQGRAFF.